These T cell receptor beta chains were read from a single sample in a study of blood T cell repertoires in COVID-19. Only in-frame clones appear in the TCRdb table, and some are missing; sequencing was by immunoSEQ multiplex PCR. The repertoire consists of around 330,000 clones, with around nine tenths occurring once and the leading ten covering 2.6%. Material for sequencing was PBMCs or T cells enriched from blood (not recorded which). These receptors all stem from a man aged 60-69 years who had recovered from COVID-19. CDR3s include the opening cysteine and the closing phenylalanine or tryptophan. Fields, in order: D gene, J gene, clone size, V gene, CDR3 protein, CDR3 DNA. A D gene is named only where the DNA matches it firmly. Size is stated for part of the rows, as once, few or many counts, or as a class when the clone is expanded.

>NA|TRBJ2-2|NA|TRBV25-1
CASSESVTGELFF
TGTGCCAGCAGTGAATCGGTCACCGGGGAGCTGTTTTTT
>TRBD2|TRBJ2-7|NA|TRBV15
CATSGGLAVTYEQYF
TGTGCCACCAGCGGGGGACTAGCGGTAACCTACGAGCAGTACTTC
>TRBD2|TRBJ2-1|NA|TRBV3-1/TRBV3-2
CASGTSGRNNEQFF
TGTGCCAGCGGGACTAGCGGGAGGAACAATGAGCAGTTCTTC
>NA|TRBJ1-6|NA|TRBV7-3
CASSLEVNSPLHF
TGTGCCAGCAGCTTAGAGGTTAATTCACCCCTCCACTTT
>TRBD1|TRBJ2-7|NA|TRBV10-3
CAISESGRGFIEGYEQYF
TGTGCCATCAGTGAGTCGGGCAGGGGGTTTATCGAGGGCTACGAGCAGTACTTC
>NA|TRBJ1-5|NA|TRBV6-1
CASSDPYRAGNQPQHF
TGTGCCAGCAGTGATCCTTACAGGGCTGGCAATCAGCCCCAGCATTTT
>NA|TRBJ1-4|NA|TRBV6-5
CASSYSGADEKLFF
TGTGCCAGCAGTTACTCGGGGGCGGATGAAAAACTGTTTTTT
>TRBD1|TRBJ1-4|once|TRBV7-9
CASSGPGQSSKLFF
TGTGCCAGCAGCGGTCCGGGACAGAGCTCGAAACTGTTTTTT
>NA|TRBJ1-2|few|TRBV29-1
CSVEGAIYGYTF
TGCAGCGTTGAAGGGGCGATATATGGCTACACCTTC
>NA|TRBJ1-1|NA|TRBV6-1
CASSAPRPVRQGPNTEAFF
TGTGCCAGCAGTGCACCCCGGCCCGTGAGGCAGGGGCCGAACACTGAAGCTTTCTTT
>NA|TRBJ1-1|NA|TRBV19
CASSIDQGPPFF
TGTGCCAGTAGTATAGATCAGGGGCCGCCTTTCTTT
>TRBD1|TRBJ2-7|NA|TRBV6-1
CASSETGGSYEQYF
TGTGCCAGCAGTGAGACAGGGGGGTCCTACGAGCAGTACTTC
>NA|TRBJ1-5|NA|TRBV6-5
CASSWTPLGPQHF
TGTGCCAGCAGTTGGACACCACTCGGGCCCCAGCATTTT
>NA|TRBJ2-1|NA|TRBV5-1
CASSFIGSIPRTYNEQFF
TGCGCCAGCAGCTTTATCGGGAGCATACCTCGCACCTACAATGAGCAGTTCTTC
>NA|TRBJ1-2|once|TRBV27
CASSLSAGRGYTF
TGTGCCAGCAGTTTATCGGCGGGGAGGGGCTACACCTTC
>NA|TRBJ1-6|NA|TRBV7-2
CASSRDGSPLHF
TGTGCCAGCAGCCGGGATGGCTCACCCCTCCACTTT
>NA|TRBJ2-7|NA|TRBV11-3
CASSSQRTSYEQYF
TGTGCCAGCAGCTCACAGAGGACTTCCTACGAGCAGTACTTC
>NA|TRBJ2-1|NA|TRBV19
CASSIQGEAYNEQFF
TGTGCCAGTAGTATCCAGGGGGAGGCCTACAATGAGCAGTTCTTC
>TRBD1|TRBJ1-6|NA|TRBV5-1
CASSRTGGGSSYNSPLHF
TGCGCCAGCAGTCGTACAGGGGGCGGGAGCTCCTATAATTCACCCCTCCACTTT
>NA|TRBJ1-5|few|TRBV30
CAWRRQEGSQPQHF
TGTGCCTGGAGGCGGCAGGAGGGGTCTCAGCCCCAGCATTTT
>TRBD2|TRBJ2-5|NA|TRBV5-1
CASSFTGLAGGRETQYF
TGCGCCAGCAGCTTCACCGGACTAGCGGGGGGGCGAGAGACCCAGTACTTC
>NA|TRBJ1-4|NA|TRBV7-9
CASSLTESNEKLFF
TGTGCCAGCAGCCTGACAGAAAGCAATGAAAAACTGTTTTTT
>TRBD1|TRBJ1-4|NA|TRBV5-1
CASQGADEKLFF
TGCGCCAGCCAGGGGGCGGATGAAAAACTGTTTTTT
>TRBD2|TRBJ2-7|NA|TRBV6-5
CASSNGDYGYEQYF
TGTGCCAGCAGTAACGGGGACTATGGCTACGAGCAGTACTTC
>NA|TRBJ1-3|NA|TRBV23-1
CASSQWRRYSGNTIYF
TGCGCCAGCAGTCAATGGCGGCGATACTCTGGAAACACCATATATTTT
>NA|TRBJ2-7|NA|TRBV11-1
CASSLREDAYEQYF
TGTGCCAGCAGCTTAAGGGAGGACGCCTACGAGCAGTACTTC
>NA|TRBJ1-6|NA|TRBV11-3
CASSLGGGGSYNSPLHF
TGTGCCAGCAGCTTAGGCGGCGGAGGCTCCTATAATTCACCCCTCCACTTT
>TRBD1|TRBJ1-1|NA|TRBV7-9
CASSYRDRANTEAFF
TGTGCCAGCAGCTATAGGGACAGAGCGAACACTGAAGCTTTCTTT
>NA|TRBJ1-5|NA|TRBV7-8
CASSYLLRDQPQHF
TGTGCCAGCAGCTACCTCCTCCGCGATCAGCCCCAGCATTTT
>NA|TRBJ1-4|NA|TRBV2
CASSPRATNEKLFF
TGTGCCAGCAGTCCACGGGCAACTAATGAAAAACTGTTTTTT
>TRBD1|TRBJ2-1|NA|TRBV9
CASSIRDSVPNEQFF
TGTGCCAGCAGCATACGGGACAGCGTTCCCAATGAGCAGTTCTTC
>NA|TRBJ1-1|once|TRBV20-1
CSASAQGPNTEAFF
TGCAGTGCTAGTGCCCAGGGGCCGAACACTGAAGCTTTCTTT
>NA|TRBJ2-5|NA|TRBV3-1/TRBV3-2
CASSPPLDRRGGQYF
TGTGCCAGCAGCCCCCCATTAGATCGGCGGGGTGGCCAGTACTTC
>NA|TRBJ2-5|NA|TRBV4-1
CASSLGHASQTETQYF
TGCGCCAGCAGCCTGGGACACGCATCACAAACGGAGACCCAGTACTTC
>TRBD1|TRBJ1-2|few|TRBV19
CASSPSPGQGAKGYTF
TGTGCCAGTAGTCCCTCTCCGGGACAGGGGGCGAAGGGCTACACCTTC
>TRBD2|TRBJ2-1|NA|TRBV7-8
CASTPGGQWGEQFF
TGTGCCAGCACCCCGGGGGGGCAGTGGGGTGAGCAGTTCTTC
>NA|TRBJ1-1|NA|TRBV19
CASKSPRGNTEAFF
TGTGCCAGTAAAAGCCCACGGGGGAACACTGAAGCTTTCTTT
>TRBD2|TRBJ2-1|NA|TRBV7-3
CASSLRTGGVEQFF
TGTGCCAGCAGCCTACGAACCGGGGGGGTTGAGCAGTTCTTC
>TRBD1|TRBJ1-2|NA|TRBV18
CASSPMGQNYGYTF
TGTGCCAGCTCACCAATGGGACAGAACTATGGCTACACCTTC
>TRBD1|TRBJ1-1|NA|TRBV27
CASSTGATEAFF
TGTGCCAGCAGCACAGGGGCCACTGAAGCTTTCTTT
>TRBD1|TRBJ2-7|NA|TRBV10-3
CASQPGDSLRHEQYF
TGTGCCAGCCAGCCTGGGGACAGCCTCCGTCATGAGCAGTACTTC
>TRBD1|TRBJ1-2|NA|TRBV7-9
CASSPEGAYYGYTF
TGTGCCAGCAGCCCCGAGGGGGCCTACTATGGCTACACCTTC
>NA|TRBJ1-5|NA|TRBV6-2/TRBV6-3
CASSFAGAQPQHF
TGTGCCAGCAGTTTCGCGGGGGCTCAGCCCCAGCATTTT
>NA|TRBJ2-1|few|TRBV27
CASSLIGGWNEQFF
TGTGCCAGCAGTTTAATTGGAGGATGGAATGAGCAGTTCTTC
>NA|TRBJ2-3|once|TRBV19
CASRQTPAGSFDTQYF
TGTGCCAGCCGTCAAACCCCCGCGGGGAGTTTCGATACGCAGTATTTT
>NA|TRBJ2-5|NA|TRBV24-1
CATSDPGQGNGETQYF
TGTGCCACCAGTGACCCCGGGCAGGGGAATGGGGAGACCCAGTACTTC
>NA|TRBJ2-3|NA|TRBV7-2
CASSFSGLTLRVPDTQYF
TGTGCCAGCAGCTTTAGCGGTTTAACCTTGAGGGTACCAGATACGCAGTATTTT
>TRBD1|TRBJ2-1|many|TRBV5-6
CASSYTTGQLGDEQFF
TGTGCCAGCAGTTATACCACGGGACAGCTTGGGGATGAGCAGTTCTTC